Each of the 5 T cell receptor beta chains below was sequenced from the same sample in a study of lymphopenia after photon versus proton radiotherapy. Data came from immunoSEQ multiplex PCR; TCRdb stores just in-frame clones and leaves some out. Of more than 25,000 clones in the sample, roughly 89% were seen once. Source: peripheral blood, taken from a patient treated with proton-based radiotherapy. These receptors came from an older woman with cholangiocarcinoma. Some clones in this sample may be carry-over from other donors' samples.

This sequence joins TRBV5-1 and TRBJ1-1, with 8 bases lining up with TRBD1. CDR1 SGHRS and CDR2 YFSETQ come from the germline V gene. The V gene end was trimmed by 0 bases and the J gene end by 2 bases; junction bases not matched to a gene: 3. CDR3 size: 15 residues. The DNA of the CDR3 is TGCGCCAGCAGCTTGGCGACAGGGGTAAACACTGAAGCTTTCTTT. Protein product: CASSLATGVNTEAFF.

There are a few counts of this clone. The chain is built from TRBV30 and TRBJ2-5; D remains unclear. Germline CDR1 GTSNPN, CDR2 SVGIG (reference sequence). V was clipped by 0 bases and J by 4 bases, with 9 bases between them. The CDR3 extends over 13 amino acids. The CDR3 loop is CAWSVNYRETQYF. In nucleotides, the CDR3 is TGTGCCTGGAGTGTGAACTACCGAGAGACCCAGTACTTC.

This chain joins TRBV2 and TRBJ2-7, with 9 bases identical to TRBD2. The J segment lost 7 bases and the V segment lost 2 bases, leaving 12 bases of the junction unmatched. The CDR3 contains 16 residues. Germline values: CDR1 SNHLY, CDR2 FYNNEI. The CDR3 DNA reads as TGTGCCAGCAGTGAATTTGGGCGGGGGGGCCCGAGGGAGCAGTACTTC. Protein: CASSEFGRGGPREQYF.

The rearrangement joins TRBV15 to TRBJ1-2, with 9 nucleotides matching TRBD1. With 4 bases clipped from V and 3 bases from J, the junction kept 12 bases outside the gene matches. The CDR3 has 17 residues. The germline V gene encodes CDR1 LNHNV and CDR2 YYDKDF (reference sequence). CDR3 loop: CATSTTRGQGTYYGYTF. CDR3 bases: TGTGCCACCAGCACCACGCGGGGACAGGGAACTTACTATGGCTACACCTTC.

This clone showed up just once. The chain is built from TRBV27 and TRBJ2-5; D gene ambiguous. The ends were cut back, 3 bases at V and 2 bases at J, with 10 bases in the middle. CDR1 and CDR2 from the germline V gene are MNHEY and SMNVEV (reference sequence). This CDR3 is built from 14 residues. The CDR3 is CASSLASEQETQYF. CDR3 coding DNA: TGTGCCAGCAGTTTGGCGTCAGAGCAAGAGACCCAGTACTTC.